This entry lists 31 T cell receptor beta chains sequenced from one sample in a study of CDR3 diversity in severe acne (dated by TCRdb to the late 2010s). Library method: PCR. Sequencing was performed on an Illumina HiSeq 2000. The public sequencing data were trimmed at Q25 with fastp and processed into clonotypes with MiXCR by TCRdb, which kept only in-frame beta chains. A single entry per CDR3 protein holds the most common genes and DNA from its merged rows. This sample comprises some 85,000 distinct CDR3 sequences, about 53% of them detected only once. Roughly 11% of the sample is held by the ten biggest clonotypes. Specimen: blood. The receptor source for this set is a male donor with severe acne vulgaris.

The gene calls are TRBV20-1 and TRBJ2-1; 12 nucleotides match TRBD2. The trim removed 5 bases at V and 4 bases at J, leaving 9 bases unmatched. CDR3 size: 16 residues. Germline CDR1 and CDR2: DFQATT and SNEGSKA (reference sequence). The CDR3 nucleotides read TGCAGTGCTGAGCCTAGCGGGAGGGGGGTTTACAATGAGCAGTTCTTC. Its translation: CSAEPSGRGVYNEQFF.

This clonotype turned up a few times. The V and J genes are TRBV18 and TRBJ2-7, with TRBD1 as a possible D gene (6 bases). Germline V CDR1 and CDR2: KGHSH, LQKENI. CDR3 length: 13 residues. Trimming took off 0 bases at V and 4 bases at J, with 7 bases between the two ends. The CDR3: CASSPPGGYEQYF. The DNA of the CDR3 is TGTGCCAGCTCACCACCAGGGGGTTACGAGCAGTACTTC.

This clonotype has at least ten counts. The gene calls are TRBV20-1 and TRBJ2-1; the match to TRBD2 covers 9 bases. The germline V gene has CDR1 DFQATT and CDR2 SNEGSKA (reference sequence). The CDR3 is 18 amino acids. V shed 6 bases, J shed 5 bases, and the junction held 20 bases outside the gene matches. The CDR3: CSAQLLFGTSWKDNEQFF. The CDR3 DNA is TGCAGTGCCCAGCTCCTCTTTGGGACTAGCTGGAAAGACAATGAGCAGTTCTTC.

This clonotype has a count of ten or more. This chain joins TRBV30 and TRBJ1-3; D might be TRBD1 (5 bases). The CDR3 has 18 residues. Germline CDR1 is GTSNPN and CDR2 is SVGIG (reference sequence). V shed 2 bases and J shed 4 bases, with 24 bases lying between them. CDR3 in DNA: TGTGCCTGGAGTTCACCCCACCCGACAGACCCGAACGGAAACACCATATATTTT. This codes for CAWSSPHPTDPNGNTIYF.

V and J are TRBV2 and TRBJ1-6; 9 bases match TRBD1. Germline CDR1 is SNHLY and CDR2 is FYNNEI. The length of the CDR3 is 13 residues. Losses at the gene ends were 8 bases for V and 10 bases for J; bases not matched to a gene: 6. The CDR3 is CASAGTGSSPLHF. CDR3 sequence (DNA): TGTGCCAGCGCCGGGACAGGGTCCTCACCCCTCCACTTT.

With respect to this clonotype: This may be a read error, as it is one base from a much larger clone. The rearrangement links TRBV7-2 to TRBJ2-1; D is unresolved. Germline V CDR1 and CDR2: SGHTA, FQGNSA. This CDR3 spans 12 amino acids. Trimming removed 1 base at V and 8 bases at J, with 6 bases between. The CDR3: CASSLVWYEQFF. The CDR3 region has the DNA TGTGCCAGCAGCTTAGTTTGGTATGAGCAGTTCTTC.

This clonotype was found a few times. The chain has TRBV4-2 and TRBJ2-5, with 7 bases aligning to TRBD1. The CDR3 is made up of 15 amino acids. Germline-derived CDR1 and CDR2 are LGHNA and YNFKEQ. Losses at the gene ends were 1 base for V and 2 bases for J; bases not matched to a gene: 4. CDR3: CASSQVRGSQETQYF. For the CDR3, the DNA is TGTGCCAGCAGCCAAGTCAGGGGGAGTCAAGAGACCCAGTACTTC.

This clonotype was found many times. The rearrangement joins TRBV20-1 to TRBJ2-1, with D unclear. The length of the CDR3 is 15 residues. Deletions cut 6 bases from V and 0 bases from J, with 15 bases between. Per the germline V gene, CDR1 is DFQATT and CDR2 is SNEGSKA (reference sequence). The CDR3 spells CSATKGGSSYNEQFF. DNA for the CDR3: TGCAGTGCGACCAAGGGCGGAAGCTCCTACAATGAGCAGTTCTTC.

This rearrangement joins TRBV25-1 to TRBJ2-7, with 13 bases aligning to TRBD2. Trimming cost V 3 bases and J 6 bases; bases outside gene matches: 11. CDR1 and CDR2 (germline): MGHDK, SYGVNS. This CDR3 has 17 residues. In nucleotides, the CDR3 is TGTGCCAGCAGTGATTCTGTAGTGACTAGCGGGAGGTCCGAGCAGTACTTC. It specifies CASSDSVVTSGRSEQYF.

Ten or more counts support this clonotype. The chain employs TRBV20-1 and TRBJ2-1; no definite D call. V was clipped by 7 bases and J by 5 bases, with 12 bases between them. The CDR3 loop spans 12 amino acids. Germline V gene sequence: CDR1 DFQATT, CDR2 SNEGSKA (reference sequence). The CDR3, as DNA: TGCAGTGTCTCACTACCGGACAATGAGCAGTTCTTC. Translation gives CSVSLPDNEQFF.

Points on this clonotype: The conserved phenylalanine or tryptophan is not found at the CDR3 terminus, so this likely reflects a read error. V usage is TRBV10-3 and J usage is TRBJ1-2; TRBD1 matches at 10 bases. Germline trimming cut 0 bases from V and 5 bases from J; bases unmatched to any gene: 9. Germline V gene lookup returns CDR1 ENHRY and CDR2 SYGVKD. The CDR3 loop spans 17 amino acids. CDR3 DNA sequence: TGTGCCATCAGTGAGTCGTCACCCGGGACAGGGGAATATGGCTACACCTCC. This translates into CAISESSPGTGEYGYTS.

This rearrangement joins TRBV27 to TRBJ1-3; D remains unclear. V was pared by 6 bases and J by 0 bases, with 12 bases between. CDR1 MNHEY and CDR2 SMNVEV come from the germline V gene (reference sequence). This CDR3 is built from 15 residues. The DNA of the CDR3 is TGTGCCAGCAGCCAAGCCTTATACTCTGGAAACACCATATATTTT. This sequence encodes CASSQALYSGNTIYF.

This clonotype turned up a few times. The rearrangement joins TRBV12-3 or TRBV12-4 to TRBJ1-6, with unresolved D. This CDR3 is 13 amino acids long. The V gene lost 8 bases and the J gene lost 9 bases, with 14 bases spanning the gap. The CDR3 region is CASGDQVPSPLHF. The CDR3 nucleotides read TGTGCCAGCGGCGATCAGGTTCCTTCACCCCTCCACTTT.

The chain has TRBV2 and TRBJ2-7; 7 bases fit TRBD2. The V segment lost 3 bases and the J segment 2 bases; nucleotides outside the gene matches: 10. Germline lookup yields CDR1 SNHLY and CDR2 FYNNEI. CDR3 length: 16 amino acids. The DNA of the CDR3 is TGTGCCAGCAGTGAGAAGGTCCGGGGGGTTACCTACGAGCAGTACTTC. Translation gives CASSEKVRGVTYEQYF.

J is TRBJ1-6 and V is TRBV28, with 7 bases lining up with TRBD1. J was trimmed by 8 bases and V by 9 bases; bases with no gene match: 4. Germline loops: CDR1 MDHEN, CDR2 SYDVKM. The CDR3 has 12 amino acids. Here the CDR3 DNA reads TGTGCCAGACAGGGGTGCGATTCACCCCTCCACTTT. This encodes CARQGCDSPLHF.

A few counts support this clonotype. This chain joins TRBV2 and TRBJ2-1; 9 nucleotides align to TRBD1. Unmatched junction bases numbered 9, after V lost 5 bases and J lost 7 bases. The CDR3 is 15 residues long. In germline, CDR1 is SNHLY, CDR2 FYNNEI. CDR3 DNA sequence: TGTGCCAGCAGTTCAAGCGGGACAGGGATTAATGAGCAGTTCTTC. Protein sequence: CASSSSGTGINEQFF.

Points on this clonotype: Being one base from a much bigger clone, this may be a read error. The CDR3 DNA reads TGTGCCACCAGCAGAGATTCCAGCAGCCGGACAATGAGTTCCGCTAGAAATGAGCAGTTCTTC. Its protein product is CATSRDSSSRTMSSARNEQFF. The rearrangement links TRBV15 to TRBJ2-1; maybe TRBD1 (5 bases). Germline values: CDR1 LNHNV, CDR2 YYDKDF (reference sequence). The CDR3 totals 21 residues. With 0 bases removed from V and 7 bases from J, the gap between germline ends came to 31 bases.

This clonotype was seen a few times. The chain uses TRBV7-3 and TRBJ1-1; possibly TRBD1 for D (5 bases). There are 15 residues in the CDR3. V was trimmed by 0 bases and J by 3 bases, leaving 11 bases between them. Per the germline V gene, CDR1 is SGHTA and CDR2 is FQGTGA. The CDR3 region is CASSLTGDTYTEAFF. The CDR3, as DNA: TGTGCCAGCAGCTTAACAGGGGATACTTACACTGAAGCTTTCTTT.

Many counts were recorded for this clonotype. This chain links TRBV30 with TRBJ2-3, with 8 bases identical to TRBD2. From germline, CDR1 is GTSNPN and CDR2 SVGIG (reference sequence). The CDR3 totals 12 residues. The ends lost 2 bases at V and 9 bases at J; junction bases unmatched: 4. The CDR3 spells CAWSSGRGTQYF. The CDR3 region has the DNA TGTGCCTGGAGTAGCGGGAGAGGGACGCAGTATTTT.

In this sample, this clonotype turned up a few times. This chain connects TRBV6-2 or TRBV6-3 to TRBJ2-7; 14 nucleotides line up with TRBD2. This CDR3 contains 14 residues. V gave up 6 bases and J gave up 6 bases; unmatched junction bases: 4. Germline loops: CDR1 MNHEY, CDR2 SVGEGT. CDR3 in amino acids: CASSRGLAGVEQYF. The CDR3 DNA reads TGTGCCAGCAGCAGGGGACTAGCGGGAGTCGAGCAGTACTTC.

By share, this clonotype ranks as medium-sized (0.01 to 0.1%). The chain has TRBV25-1 and TRBJ1-1; no definite D call. The length of the CDR3 is 13 residues. CDR1 and CDR2 (germline): MGHDK, SYGVNS. V was pared by 5 bases and J by 0 bases, with 7 bases between. The CDR3 DNA reads as TGTGCCAGCAGTATAGGGCTGAACACTGAAGCTTTCTTT. Encoded protein: CASSIGLNTEAFF.

The V gene is TRBV7-9, the J gene TRBJ2-2, with TRBD1 matching over 9 bases. The V and J ends lost 6 bases and 5 bases, in that order; junction bases with no gene match: 7. Germline V lookup: CDR1 SEHNR, CDR2 FQNEAQ (reference sequence). The CDR3 consists of 15 residues. The CDR3 sequence: CASRPQGARTGELFF. The CDR3 region has the DNA TGTGCCAGCAGGCCACAGGGGGCGCGGACCGGGGAGCTGTTTTTT.

The sample holds many counts of this clonotype. The rearrangement joins TRBV2 to TRBJ1-5, with D possibly being TRBD1 (6 bases). The CDR3 runs to 17 residues. Trimming took 4 bases from V and 3 from J, leaving 19 bases between them. Germline V gene lookup returns CDR1 SNHLY and CDR2 FYNNEI. The CDR3 protein is CASSGPQGPATNQPQHF. The CDR3 DNA sequence: TGTGCCAGCAGTGGACCTCAGGGGCCCGCAACCAATCAGCCCCAGCATTTT.

The gene calls are TRBV29-1 and TRBJ1-1, with D perhaps matching TRBD1 (5 bases). With 7 bases removed from V and 3 bases from J, the gap between germline ends came to 12 bases. The CDR3 consists of 12 residues. Germline loops: CDR1 SQVTM, CDR2 ANQGSEA. This CDR3 is CSALGGDTEAFF. CDR3 DNA sequence: TGCAGCGCCCTCGGGGGGGACACTGAAGCTTTCTTT.

This clonotype was seen just once. CDR3 bases: TGTGCCAGCAGTTCGAGGACAGCCCTAGGAACTCAAGCTTTCTTT. Translated, it gives CASSSRTALGTQAFF. This chain links TRBV28 with TRBJ1-1; the D gene is possibly TRBD1 (6 bases). The CDR3 spans 15 residues. CDR1 is MDHEN and CDR2 is SYDVKM in the germline V gene. V was shortened by 4 bases and J by 9 bases, with 21 bases between the two germline ends.

The chain couples TRBV6-2 or TRBV6-3 to TRBJ2-1, with 7 bases fitting TRBD2. Germline CDR1 MNHEY, CDR2 SVGEGT. V shed 3 bases and J 7 bases; nucleotides not matched to a gene: 15. The CDR3 runs to 17 residues. The CDR3 region has the DNA TGTGCCAGCAGTTATGCAACGGGGGGTGGGAGCGGAAATGAGCAGTTCTTC. This codes for CASSYATGGGSGNEQFF.

In its sample, this clonotype ranks as medium-sized (0.01 to 0.1%). One junction end disagrees with the germline gene, perhaps due to a read error. This chain uses TRBV7-7 with TRBJ1-1, with D perhaps matching TRBD1 (6 bases). Per the germline V gene, CDR1 is SSHAT and CDR2 is FNYEAQ (reference sequence). This CDR3 region has 13 residues. Written as DNA, the CDR3 is TGTGCCAGCAGCCAGAGGGGGGACACTGAGGCTTTCTTT. This codes for CASSQRGDTEAFF. Filled out from reference TRBV7-7 and TRBJ1-1, the complete variable domain reads GAGVSQSPRYKVTKRGQDVTLRCDPISSHATLYWYQQALGQGPEFLTYFNYEAQPDKSGLPSDRFSAERPEGSISTLTIQRTEQRDSAMYRCASSQRGDTEAFFGQGTRLTVV.

This clonotype has just a few counts. This chain connects TRBV5-5 to TRBJ1-5; D ambiguous. Germline values: CDR1 SGHKS, CDR2 YYEKEE (reference sequence). The ends were cut back, 0 bases at V and 3 bases at J, with 7 bases in the middle. The CDR3 is 14 amino acids. CDR3 coding DNA: TGTGCCAGCAGCTTGGACAGCTTCAATCAGCCCCAGCATTTT. Residues: CASSLDSFNQPQHF.

DNA of the CDR3: TGTGCCACGTGGGGGGGAGGGGGCACTGAAGCTTTCTTT. Its protein product is CATWGGGGTEAFF. The chain has TRBV7-9 and TRBJ1-1, with D maybe TRBD1 (6 bases). Per germline, CDR1 SEHNR and CDR2 FQNEAQ (reference sequence). The CDR3 loop spans 13 amino acids. V lost 10 bases, J lost 4 bases, and 16 bases lay in between.

This chain uses TRBV19 with TRBJ1-5; 9 nucleotides agree with TRBD1. Per germline, CDR1 LNHDA and CDR2 SQIVND (reference sequence). The trim removed 6 bases at V and 0 bases at J, leaving 3 bases unmatched. CDR3 length: 15 residues. CDR3 loop: CASRWDRASNQPQHF. CDR3 in DNA: TGTGCCAGTAGGTGGGACAGGGCTAGCAATCAGCCCCAGCATTTT. The full variable domain, rest sourced from reference TRBV19 and TRBJ1-5, is DGGITQSPKYLFRKEGQNVTLSCEQNLNHDAMYWYRQDPGQGLRLIYYSQIVNDFQKGDIAEGYSVSREKKESFPLTVTSAQKNPTAFYLCASRWDRASNQPQHFGDGTRLSIL.

Regarding this clonotype: Because the CDR3 is missing its conserved closing phenylalanine or tryptophan, this is likely a read error. The DNA is omitted, as the CDR3 cannot be located on it reliably, and the CDR3 follows TCRdb's listing. The V call is TRBV9, the J call TRBJ2-1; TRBD2 is taken as the D call from the table, unchecked against the DNA. A total of 11 residues make up the CDR3, ends included. Germline-derived CDR1 and CDR2 are SGDLS and YYNGEE. The CDR3 reads CASSAVIPLAG.